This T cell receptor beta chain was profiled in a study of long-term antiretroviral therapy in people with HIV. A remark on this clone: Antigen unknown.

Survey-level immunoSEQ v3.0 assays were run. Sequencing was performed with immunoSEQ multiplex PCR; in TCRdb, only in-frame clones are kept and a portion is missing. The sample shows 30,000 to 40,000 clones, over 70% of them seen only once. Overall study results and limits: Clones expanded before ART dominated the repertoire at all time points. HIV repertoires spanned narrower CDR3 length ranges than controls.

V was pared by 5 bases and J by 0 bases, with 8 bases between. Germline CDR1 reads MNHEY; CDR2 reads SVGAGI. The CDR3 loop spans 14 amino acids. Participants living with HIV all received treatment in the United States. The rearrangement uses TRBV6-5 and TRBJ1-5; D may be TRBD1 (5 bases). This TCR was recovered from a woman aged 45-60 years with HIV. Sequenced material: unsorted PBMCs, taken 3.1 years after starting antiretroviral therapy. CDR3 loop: CASSQGFSNQPQHF. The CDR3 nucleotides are TGTGCCAGCAGTCAGGGTTTTAGCAATCAGCCCCAGCATTTT.